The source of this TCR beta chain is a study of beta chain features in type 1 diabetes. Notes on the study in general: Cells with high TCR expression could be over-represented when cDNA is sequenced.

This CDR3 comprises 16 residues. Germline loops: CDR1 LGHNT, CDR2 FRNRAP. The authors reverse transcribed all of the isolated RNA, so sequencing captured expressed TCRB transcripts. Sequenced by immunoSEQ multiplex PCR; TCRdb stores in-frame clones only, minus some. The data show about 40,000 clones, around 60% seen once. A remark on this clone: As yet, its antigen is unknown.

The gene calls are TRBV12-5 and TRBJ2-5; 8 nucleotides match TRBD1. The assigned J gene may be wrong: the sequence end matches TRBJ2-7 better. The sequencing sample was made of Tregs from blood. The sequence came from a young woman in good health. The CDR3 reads CASGLDHGQGNYEQYF. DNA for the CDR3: TGTGCTAGTGGTTTGGACCACGGACAGGGTAACTACGAGCAGTACTTC.